Listed below are T cell receptor beta chains from one sample, sequenced in a study of CD8+ T cells in alopecia areata. Repertoires were generated with immunoSEQ multiplex PCR, while TCRdb's copy carries only in-frame clones and drops some. The sample lists fewer than 200,000 clones, roughly 60% occurring once. The sequenced sample was CD4+ T cells sorted from blood, obtained between weeks 55 and 65, from a patient treated with tofacitinib. All receptors derive from a human donor with alopecia areata. The CDR3 runs from the conserved cysteine through the conserved F or W. A D gene is named only where the DNA matches it firmly. Where a row states a size, it is once, few, many or the class of an expanded clone; other rows omit it.

J | size | D | V | DNA | CDR3
TRBJ1-3 | NA | NA | TRBV30 | TGTGCCTGGAGTGTACGCGGGGCCCAGTGGAGGGCCATATATTTT | CAWSVRGAQWRAIYF
TRBJ2-2 | NA | NA | TRBV9 | TGTGCCAGCAGCGTAGCAGGATTGGCCGGGGAGCTGTTTTTT | CASSVAGLAGELFF
TRBJ2-3 | few | NA | TRBV10-3 | TGTGCCATCAGTGAGGGGGTGGATACGCAGTATTTT | CAISEGVDTQYF
TRBJ2-3 | once | NA | TRBV10-3 | TGTGCCATCAGTGTGCTCCAAAACACAGATACGCAGTATTTT | CAISVLQNTDTQYF
TRBJ1-2 | NA | NA | TRBV5-1 | TGCGCCAGCAGCTTGAACGGGGGCGCGGATGGCTACACCTTC | CASSLNGGADGYTF
TRBJ1-5 | NA | NA | TRBV21-1 | TGTGCCAGCCCACAGGGGCGCAATCAGCCCCAGCATTTT | CASPQGRNQPQHF
TRBJ2-3 | NA | NA | TRBV4-2 | TGTGCCAGCAGCCAAACGGGCAGTACGGCAGATACGCAGTATTTT | CASSQTGSTADTQYF
TRBJ1-2 | NA | TRBD1 | TRBV19 | TGTGCCAGTACCCAACTGGGCCACAGGGGGTTCAACTATGGCTACACCTTC | CASTQLGHRGFNYGYTF
TRBJ2-1 | NA | NA | TRBV10-3 | TGTGCCACCCAGCCCCCGATGGGGCGTACCTACAATGAGCAGTTCTTC | CATQPPMGRTYNEQFF
TRBJ2-7 | NA | TRBD2 | TRBV5-1 | TGCGCCAGCAGCCCGGCGGGGAGGGCTGGCCACGAGCAGTACTTC | CASSPAGRAGHEQYF
TRBJ1-2 | NA | TRBD1 | TRBV13 | TGTGCCAGCAGCTTATTCCCAGGGGGCGATGGCTACACCTTC | CASSLFPGGDGYTF
TRBJ2-5 | NA | NA | TRBV7-3 | TGTGCCAGCAGCGCAAAACTAGGATATCCGGAGACCCAGTACTTC | CASSAKLGYPETQYF
TRBJ1-6 | NA | NA | TRBV15 | TGTGCCACCAGCAGAGAGCCAGGGAAGAGTTCACCCCTCCACTTT | CATSREPGKSSPLHF
TRBJ2-7 | NA | NA | TRBV11-2 | TGTGCCAGCAGCTCATTGAGACACAACCCCTACGAGCAGTACTTC | CASSSLRHNPYEQYF
TRBJ2-1 | NA | NA | TRBV4-1 | TGCGCCAGCAGCCAAAGGGGAGACAATGAGCAGTTCTTC | CASSQRGDNEQFF
TRBJ2-6 | NA | TRBD1 | TRBV5-4 | TGTGCCAGCAGCGAAACCAGGGGGTTCTCTGGGGCCAACGTCCTGACTTTC | CASSETRGFSGANVLTF
TRBJ2-1 | once | TRBD1 | TRBV4-2 | TGTGCCAGCAGCCAAGAAGGGCCGGGACAGGGGTACAATGAGCAGTTCTTC | CASSQEGPGQGYNEQFF
TRBJ1-1 | NA | NA | TRBV4-1 | TGCGCCAGCAGCCGGGGACTTATGAACACTGAAGCTTTCTTT | CASSRGLMNTEAFF
TRBJ2-7 | NA | TRBD1 | TRBV5-4 | TGTGCCAGCAGCTTCGGGGGACAGGTTACCTACGAGCAGTACTTC | CASSFGGQVTYEQYF
TRBJ1-1 | NA | TRBD1 | TRBV11-2 | TGTGCCAGCAGCCAAGGGGCCTTACAGGGGGCTGAAGCTTTCTTT | CASSQGALQGAEAFF
TRBJ2-7 | NA | NA | TRBV19 | TGTGCCAGTAGTACAACCGGGCTCCAGTCCTCTCACTTC | CASSTTGLQSSHF
TRBJ2-7 | NA | TRBD1 | TRBV5-1 | TGCGCCAGCAGCAGTACAGGGGATCCCTTATACGAGCAGTACTTC | CASSSTGDPLYEQYF
TRBJ1-5 | NA | NA | TRBV4-1 | TGCGCCAGCAGCCCCCAGGACCGAAGTCAGCCCCAGCATTTT | CASSPQDRSQPQHF
TRBJ1-2 | few | NA | TRBV29-1 | TGCAGCGCGTACCCCCTGACTGGTGGCTACACCTTC | CSAYPLTGGYTF
TRBJ1-2 | few | TRBD1 | TRBV4-1 | TGCGCCAGCAGCCAGGGACAGGGAGATGGCTACACCTTC | CASSQGQGDGYTF
TRBJ2-7 | once | NA | TRBV27 | TGTGCCAGCAGTTCCCGCCGGGACATACGATCCTCCTACGAGCAGTACTTC | CASSSRRDIRSSYEQYF